In its sample, the clone carrying this T cell receptor (beta chain) was seen a few times. Its matching antigen is unknown. A second PCR, run for roughly 7 to 11 cycles, used a sample-barcoded 5' primer plus a J-beta primer mix. MiXCR, applied by TCRdb to the 5' RACE reads, yields one record per CDR3 protein. The sample has 700,000 to 950,000 distinct CDR3 sequences, 35% to 45% seen once. Germline values: CDR1 SNHLY, CDR2 FYNNEI. The V end was cut by 1 base, the J end by 5 bases, with 5 bases between. The CDR3 runs 12 residues. These data are taken from a study of blood T cells in healthy people across ages. Study-level results: Changes in expanded clonotypes were possibly confounded, as the CMV status of donors was unknown.

Specimen: blood. The rearrangement joins TRBV2 to TRBJ1-2, with D hard to call. The source is a woman aged 60 to 75 in good health. CDR3 DNA sequence: TGTGCCAGCAGTGAAGTCAGATATGGCTACACCTTC. The encoded protein is CASSEVRYGYTF. The complete variable domain, with remaining parts taken from reference TRBV2 and TRBJ1-2, reads EPEVTQTPSHQVTQMGQEVILRCVPISNHLYFYWYRQILGQKVEFLVSFYNNEISEKSEIFDDQFSVERPDGSNFTLKIRSTKLEDSAMYFCASSEVRYGYTFGSGTRLTVV.